A single sample gave rise to the 30 T cell receptor beta chains below, sequenced in a study of cytomegalovirus exposure and HLA in healthy donors. In the PCR, 60 Vbeta and 13 Jbeta primers were used. Clones were sequenced by immunoSEQ multiplex PCR, and TCRdb holds only the in-frame ones, with some missing. The sample has about 120,000 clones, 70% to 80% seen once. Sequencing input: PBMCs. The receptor source for this set is a woman in her forties in good health and CMV-seropositive.

The chain combines TRBV6-6 with TRBJ2-5, with D unclear. Trimming removed 5 bases at V and 4 bases at J, with 11 bases between. The CDR3 contains 13 residues. CDR1 MNHNY and CDR2 SVGAGI come from the germline V gene (reference sequence). The CDR3 DNA reads as TGTGCCAGCAGTGACAATGATCTAGAGACCCAGTACTTC. The encoded protein is CASSDNDLETQYF.

V is TRBV11-1 and J is TRBJ2-7, with TRBD1 matching over 9 bases. This CDR3 region has 16 residues. After removal of 4 bases from V and 3 bases from J, the junction contained 10 bases not matched to a gene. The germline V gene encodes CDR1 SGHAT and CDR2 FQDESV (reference sequence). CDR3 amino acids: CASSSTGQGMGYEQYF. The CDR3 DNA is TGTGCCAGCAGCTCGACGGGACAGGGTATGGGCTACGAGCAGTACTTC.

The chain is built from TRBV5-4 and TRBJ2-5; D perhaps matches TRBD2 (6 bases). Germline V gives CDR1 SGHNT, CDR2 YYREEE (reference sequence). The CDR3 length is 12 residues. The ends were cut back, 4 bases at V and 9 bases at J, with 13 bases in the middle. CDR3: CASSPPGVAQYF. The CDR3 nucleotides read TGTGCCAGCAGCCCGCCGGGGGTGGCCCAGTACTTC.

V gene TRBV4-1 combines with J gene TRBJ2-7; TRBD1 is a possible D gene (6 bases). CDR1 and CDR2 (germline): MGHRA, YSYEKL. The V gene lost 3 bases and the J gene lost 2 bases, with 14 bases spanning the gap. There are 15 residues in the CDR3. DNA of the CDR3: TGCGCCAGCAGCCAGCCTACAGGGAGAGCCTACGAGCAGTACTTC. It translates to CASSQPTGRAYEQYF.

The V gene is TRBV6-5, the J gene TRBJ2-7; D is possibly TRBD1 (6 bases). CDR1 MNHEY and CDR2 SVGAGI come from the germline V gene. The CDR3 sequence is 14 residues long. V was trimmed by 4 bases and J by 2 bases, leaving 12 bases between them. The CDR3 nucleotides read TGTGCCAGCAGTTTCCGGGACACAGCCTACGAGCAGTACTTC. It specifies CASSFRDTAYEQYF.

In its sample, this clone was seen a few times. This chain connects TRBV6-4 to TRBJ2-1; D perhaps matches TRBD2 (6 bases). V gave up 3 bases and J gave up 7 bases, with 16 bases separating them. CDR3 length: 15 amino acids. Germline CDR1 reads MRHNA; CDR2 reads SNTAGT. CDR3 region: CASSDRNMEGNEQFF. CDR3 nucleotide sequence: TGTGCCAGCAGTGATAGAAACATGGAGGGAAATGAGCAGTTCTTC.

The CDR3 protein is CASSSLGAFSYTF. CDR3 DNA sequence: TGTGCCAGCAGCTCCTTGGGGGCTTTTTCCTACACCTTC. The gene calls are TRBV7-9 and TRBJ1-2, with TRBD1 as a possible D gene (6 bases). Germline lookup yields CDR1 SEHNR and CDR2 FQNEAQ (reference sequence). V lost 4 bases, J lost 10 bases, and 16 bases lay in between. CDR3 length: 13 amino acids. Filled out from reference TRBV7-9 and TRBJ1-2, the complete variable domain reads DTGVSQNPRHKITKRGQNVTFRCDPISEHNRLYWYRQTLGQGPEFLTYFQNEAQLEKSRLLSDRFSAERPKGSFSTLEIQRTEQGDSAMYLCASSSLGAFSYTFGSGTRLTVV.

This chain links TRBV21-1 with TRBJ1-1; the table's D call, TRBD1, was not checked against the DNA. TRBV21-1 is an annotated pseudogene. There are 13 residues in the CDR3. The CDR3 loop reads CASSKRRTGGAFF. DNA of the CDR3: TGTGCCAGCAGCAAAAGACGGACAGGGGGAGCTTTCTTT.

The chain joins TRBV29-1 to TRBJ2-3, with TRBD1 matching over 10 bases. Germline CDR1 SQVTM, CDR2 ANQGSEA. V lost 5 bases and J lost 0; bases outside the gene matches: 11. CDR3 length equals 17 residues. The CDR3 region is CSVSGTGVPPSTDTQYF. The CDR3, as DNA: TGCAGCGTTTCCGGGACAGGGGTTCCCCCTAGCACAGATACGCAGTATTTT.

The chain employs TRBV2 and TRBJ2-1; tentatively, D is TRBD2 (6 bases). V lost 2 bases, J lost 8 bases, and 13 bases lay in between. The CDR3 is 14 amino acids. Per germline, CDR1 SNHLY and CDR2 FYNNEI. The CDR3 here is CASSEFLASHEQFF. As DNA, the CDR3 is TGTGCCAGCAGTGAATTTCTAGCGAGCCATGAGCAGTTCTTC.

This clone was observed a handful of times. CDR3 DNA: TGTGCCAGCAACGAAAATCGTTTGGGCAGCACCATATATTTT. It translates to CASNENRLGSTIYF. The chain carries TRBV6-1 and TRBJ1-3, with D unresolved. CDR1 is MNHNS, CDR2 SASEGT, per germline. V lost 7 bases and J 9 bases, leaving 19 bases between the germline ends. The CDR3 runs 14 residues.

CDR3 coding DNA: TGCGCCAGCAGCTCGGGCGGGTCTGGAAACACTGAAGCTTTCTTT. This gives the protein CASSSGGSGNTEAFF. This chain joins TRBV5-1 and TRBJ1-1; D gene uncertain. Germline V gene sequence: CDR1 SGHRS, CDR2 YFSETQ. This CDR3 has 15 amino acids. Trimming cost V 3 bases and J 2 bases, with 14 bases left between them.

The rearrangement joins TRBV9 to TRBJ1-4; no firm D call. Germline V lookup: CDR1 SGDLS, CDR2 YYNGEE. This CDR3 region has 14 residues. The ends were cut back, 2 bases at V and 7 bases at J, with 12 bases in the middle. CDR3 protein: CASSVGSHREKLFF. CDR3 nucleotides: TGTGCCAGCAGCGTGGGGAGTCATCGTGAAAAACTGTTTTTT.

The V and J genes are TRBV6-1 and TRBJ1-5, with D unresolved. The CDR3 loop spans 15 amino acids. Trimming pared 5 bases from V and 5 bases from J, leaving 16 bases between. Germline V gives CDR1 MNHNS, CDR2 SASEGT. Here the CDR3 DNA reads TGTGCCAGCAGTCGAGAGGGCATCCGAGATCAGCCCCAGCATTTT. As protein: CASSREGIRDQPQHF.

The chain is built from TRBV6-5 and TRBJ2-3; TRBD1 is a possible D gene (6 bases). The V end lost 10 bases, the J end lost 5 bases, and 16 bases lay between the germline ends. CDR3 size: 13 residues. Per germline, CDR1 MNHEY and CDR2 SVGAGI. The DNA for the CDR3 is TGTGCCACCCAATCAACAGGGCTAGATACGCAGTATTTT. Residues: CATQSTGLDTQYF.

The chain recombines TRBV11-2 with TRBJ2-6, with 7 bases that match TRBD2. V dropped 5 bases and J dropped 1; count of bases not matched to a gene: 8. Looked up from germline, CDR1 is SGHAT and CDR2 is FQNNGV. The CDR3 covers 17 residues. This chain's CDR3 is CASSLIWGGSGANVLTF. The CDR3 coding sequence is TGTGCCAGCAGCCTAATTTGGGGGGGGTCTGGGGCCAACGTCCTGACTTTC.

The chain carries TRBV6-6 and TRBJ1-1, with TRBD1 matching over 12 bases. Per the germline V gene, CDR1 is MNHNY and CDR2 is SVGAGI (reference sequence). This CDR3 is 14 amino acids long. Trimming cost V 6 bases and J 8 bases; bases outside gene matches: 7. The chain's CDR3 is CASSSGQGALEAFF. CDR3 nucleotide sequence: TGTGCCAGCAGCTCGGGACAGGGGGCTTTGGAAGCTTTCTTT.

The gene calls are TRBV27 and TRBJ2-7; D is possibly TRBD2 (7 bases). V lost 1 base and J lost 6, with 16 bases in between. The germline V gene encodes CDR1 MNHEY and CDR2 SMNVEV (reference sequence). This CDR3 has 15 amino acids. The CDR3 here is CASSLLGGRKVEQYF. DNA of the CDR3: TGTGCCAGCAGTTTATTGGGGGGGCGAAAGGTCGAGCAGTACTTC.

This clone occurred a few times. The rearrangement joins TRBV13 to TRBJ1-2; no definite D call. Germline loops: CDR1 PRHDT, CDR2 FYEKMQ (reference sequence). The V end lost 0 bases, the J end lost 8 bases, and 7 bases lay between the germline ends. The CDR3 is 12 amino acids. The CDR3 DNA sequence: TGTGCCAGCAGCTTAGGGGGCAGCGGCTACACCTTC. The encoded protein is CASSLGGSGYTF.

This chain joins TRBV30 and TRBJ1-2, with D perhaps TRBD1 (6 bases). V lost 3 bases, J lost 8 bases, and 13 bases lay in between. This CDR3 is built from 12 residues. Germline CDR1 is GTSNPN and CDR2 is SVGIG (reference sequence). Here the CDR3 DNA reads TGTGCCTGGAGACTGGGGACATTAGGCTACACCTTC. Its protein product is CAWRLGTLGYTF.

This clone was found once. The chain is built from TRBV2 and TRBJ2-5; no definite D call. CDR3 size: 11 residues. CDR1 is SNHLY and CDR2 is FYNNEI in the germline V gene. Trimming took off 7 bases at V and 2 bases at J, with 5 bases between the two ends. The CDR3 here is CASTLQETQYF. The CDR3 DNA reads as TGTGCCAGCACCCTGCAAGAGACCCAGTACTTC.

V gene TRBV7-3 combines with J gene TRBJ2-7, with D perhaps matching TRBD1 (7 bases). Per germline, CDR1 SGHTA and CDR2 FQGTGA. The CDR3 is made up of 16 amino acids. Trimming took 3 bases from V and 3 from J, leaving 18 bases between them. Here the CDR3 reads CASSLGWGDRSYEQYF. In DNA form, the CDR3 reads TGTGCCAGCAGCTTGGGCTGGGGGGACAGAAGCTACGAGCAGTACTTC.

The rearrangement links TRBV18 to TRBJ2-5, with 8 bases matching TRBD1. The germline V gene encodes CDR1 KGHSH and CDR2 LQKENI. The V segment lost 7 bases and the J segment 4 bases; nucleotides outside the gene matches: 5. The CDR3 has 13 residues. The CDR3 reads CASYYGQGETQYF. CDR3 coding DNA: TGTGCCAGCTACTATGGACAGGGAGAGACCCAGTACTTC.

V gene TRBV18 combines with J gene TRBJ2-7; a possible D gene is TRBD2 (5 bases). The CDR3 contains 14 residues. The V and J ends lost 2 bases and 2 bases respectively, with 10 bases between them. Germline CDR1 and CDR2: KGHSH and LQKENI. CDR3 in amino acids: CASSPGGRPYEQYF. DNA of the CDR3: TGTGCCAGCTCACCAGGAGGCCGGCCCTACGAGCAGTACTTC.

The chain is built from TRBV5-1 and TRBJ1-3; D remains unclear. The germline gives CDR1 SGHRS, CDR2 YFSETQ. The CDR3 sequence is 13 residues long. Deletions cut 5 bases from V and 2 bases from J, with 8 bases between. The CDR3, as DNA: TGCGCCAGCAGTACAGATGCTGGAAACACCATATATTTT. Its protein product is CASSTDAGNTIYF.

The chain uses TRBV7-9 and TRBJ2-7, with 9 nucleotides matching TRBD2. The CDR3 length is 15 residues. Germline V gene data show CDR1 as SEHNR and CDR2 as FQNEAQ (reference sequence). The V segment lost 5 bases and the J segment 2 bases; nucleotides outside the gene matches: 7. The CDR3 nucleotides read TGTGCCAGCAGCCCGATGGGACTAGCAGCCTACGAGCAGTACTTC. This encodes CASSPMGLAAYEQYF. Full variable domain (rest looked up from reference TRBV7-9 and TRBJ2-7): DTGVSQNPRHKITKRGQNVTFRCDPISEHNRLYWYRQTLGQGPEFLTYFQNEAQLEKSRLLSDRFSAERPKGSFSTLEIQRTEQGDSAMYLCASSPMGLAAYEQYFGPGTRLTVT.

This clone was detected only a few times. This chain links TRBV6-5 with TRBJ2-3; D perhaps matches TRBD1 (5 bases). The CDR3 consists of 15 residues. Germline loops: CDR1 MNHEY, CDR2 SVGAGI. V lost 0 bases and J 5 bases, leaving 12 bases between the germline ends. The CDR3 DNA is TGTGCCAGCAGTTACTCCAGGGAAGGTCAAGATACGCAGTATTTT. It specifies CASSYSREGQDTQYF.

This rearrangement joins TRBV30 to TRBJ1-1; 8 bases fit TRBD1. J lost 4 bases, V lost 0 bases, and 4 bases had no gene match. The CDR3 sequence is 14 residues long. CDR1 and CDR2 (germline): GTSNPN, SVGIG (reference sequence). CDR3 sequence: CAWSVPDRATEAFF. Written as DNA, the CDR3 is TGTGCCTGGAGTGTCCCGGACAGGGCCACTGAAGCTTTCTTT.

CDR3 sequence (DNA): TGCGCCAGCAGCGCCGGGACAGATCTAGGTCAGCCCCAGCATTTT. Encoded protein: CASSAGTDLGQPQHF. The rearrangement uses TRBV5-1 and TRBJ1-5; TRBD1 agrees at 7 bases. The V gene's germline CDR1 is SGHRS and CDR2 YFSETQ. V shed 4 bases, J shed 6 bases, and the junction held 10 bases outside the gene matches. This CDR3 has 15 residues.

The V gene is TRBV7-2, the J gene TRBJ2-7; D may be TRBD2 (5 bases). Trimming pared 2 bases from V and 0 bases from J, leaving 11 bases between. The CDR3 extends over 15 amino acids. Germline V gene sequence: CDR1 SGHTA, CDR2 FQGNSA. Here the CDR3 reads CASSLMIGLSYEQYF. CDR3 sequence (DNA): TGTGCCAGCAGCTTAATGATAGGACTCTCCTACGAGCAGTACTTC. The whole variable domain, filled in from reference TRBV7-2 and TRBJ2-7, reads GAGVSQSPSNKVTEKGKDVELRCDPISGHTALYWYRQSLGQGLEFLIYFQGNSAPDKSGLPSDRFSAERTGGSVSTLTIQRTQQEDSAVYLCASSLMIGLSYEQYFGPGTRLTVT.